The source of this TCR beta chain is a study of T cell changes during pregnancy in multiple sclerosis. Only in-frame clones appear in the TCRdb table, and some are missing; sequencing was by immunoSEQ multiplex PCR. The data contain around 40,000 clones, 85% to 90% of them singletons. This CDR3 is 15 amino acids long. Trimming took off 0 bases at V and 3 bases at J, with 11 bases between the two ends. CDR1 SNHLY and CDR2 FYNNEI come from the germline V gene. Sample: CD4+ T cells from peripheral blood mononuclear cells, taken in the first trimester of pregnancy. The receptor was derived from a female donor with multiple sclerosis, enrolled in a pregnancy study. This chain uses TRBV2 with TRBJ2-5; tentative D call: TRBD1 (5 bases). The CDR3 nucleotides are TGTGCCAGCAGTGAAGCGCTGGGGCGGAAAGAGACCCAGTACTTC. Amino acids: CASSEALGRKETQYF.